The entry below gives a single T cell receptor (beta chain) sequence along with its context. No antigen is known for it. Other nucleotide sequences from this sample produce the same CDR3. Libraries were prepared by immunoSEQ multiplex PCR; TCRdb keeps only in-frame clonotypes and omits some of them. This sample has around 990,000 clones, with about 80% found just once. The data belong to a study of shared clonotypes between healthy human individuals. Study outcomes and limitations: Clonotypes that were shared across a handful of donors made up roughly 5.2% of naive CD4 clonotypes.

Between the trimmed V and J ends, which lost 5 bases and 1 base, there was a span of 7 bases. Per the germline V gene, CDR1 is SQVTM and CDR2 is ANQGSEA. The CDR3 covers 12 residues. The receptor's source is a man between 18 and 29 years old in good health. Some clones in this sample may be carry-over from other donors' samples. The chain combines TRBV29-1 with TRBJ2-3, with D unresolved. The sequenced material came from memory CD4+ T cells from PBMCs. Subset here: CD45RA-negative fraction. The CDR3 region has the DNA TGCAGCGTTAGCACAGGCACAGATACGCAGTATTTT. Its translation: CSVSTGTDTQYF.